These 4 T cell receptor beta chains originate from one sample sequenced in a study of cytomegalovirus exposure and HLA in healthy donors. Use of 60 Vbeta and 13 Jbeta primers characterized the PCR. Profiling relied on immunoSEQ multiplex PCR, and the TCRdb table lists in-frame clones only, not all of them. The sample lists about 180,000 clones; over 65% were seen once. The source material was PBMCs. These receptors came from a man aged 18-30 years in good health and CMV-seronegative.

The V and J genes are TRBV4-3 and TRBJ2-7, with TRBD2 identical over 7 bases. Germline values: CDR1 LGHNA, CDR2 YSLEER. Trimming removed 2 bases from V and 3 bases from J; junction bases left unmatched: 7. CDR3 length equals 15 residues. The CDR3 spells CASSQRTRPYYEQYF. In nucleotides, the CDR3 is TGCGCCAGCAGCCAAAGGACTAGACCTTACTACGAGCAGTACTTC.

The CDR3 protein is CASSLGAGRKASGSTDTQYF. In nucleotides, the CDR3 is TGCGCCAGCAGCTTGGGGGCAGGTAGGAAGGCTAGCGGGAGCACAGATACGCAGTATTTT. This chain uses TRBV5-1 with TRBJ2-3; 8 bases line up with TRBD2. V lost 0 bases, J lost 0 bases, and 15 bases stayed unmatched. The CDR3 totals 20 residues. Germline values: CDR1 SGHRS, CDR2 YFSETQ.

The chain recombines TRBV4-2 with TRBJ2-5; TRBD2 matches 9 bases. Trimming took 4 bases from V and 3 from J; bases not matched to a gene: 6. There are 15 residues in the CDR3. The germline gives CDR1 LGHNA, CDR2 YNFKEQ. Written as DNA, the CDR3 is TGTGCCAGCAGCCCGCGTAGCGGGGGAAAAGAGACCCAGTACTTC. Encoded protein: CASSPRSGGKETQYF.

The J gene is TRBJ2-3, the V gene TRBV10-1; D remains ambiguous. CDR3 length: 13 residues. The ends were cut back, 3 bases at V and 3 bases at J, with 7 bases in the middle. The V gene's germline CDR1 is WNHNN and CDR2 SYGVQD (reference sequence). This CDR3 is CASSDIATDTQYF. The CDR3 DNA reads TGCGCCAGCAGTGATATTGCGACAGATACGCAGTATTTT.